This TCR beta chain was captured in a study of cytomegalovirus exposure and HLA in healthy donors listed by TCRdb under 2017. About the investigation overall: In an earlier analysis of roughly 590 of the donors, under 300 Gb of sequence data and 117 million unique TCR beta sequences from 180 million or so T cells were reported. Approximately 300 gigabases of sequencing data and approximately 91 million unique TCR sequences made up an early release that covered over 550 HLA-typed donors. Of the roughly 400 genotyped donors, 65% to 90% fell in the genetic ancestry cluster associated with self-reported Caucasian donors. The aim of the study was to test whether cataloging public T cell receptors could identify signatures of past pathogen exposure. The study used immunosequencing to profile the T cell repertoires of some 600 subjects and linked those repertoires to cytomegalovirus serostatus. Besides the first cohort of some 670 subjects, a separate validation cohort made up of roughly 130 different subjects was used. To predict cytomegalovirus infection status, the study brought together high-throughput TCR immunosequencing, statistical association of individual TCRs with disease status, and machine learning. To study patterns of TCR occurrence, a later analysis re-analyzed previously published TCR beta repertoires from several hundred donors and added high-resolution HLA genotyping. In the later analysis, no new phenotypic data were used to find candidate immune exposures; instead, reliance was placed on TCR beta sequences and their occurrence across donors. An earlier analysis of 450 to 750 of the donors used high-throughput TCR beta sequencing to judge whether each TCR beta V gene segment behaved as functional or pseudogenic. Donor age, sex, ethnicity and CMV serostatus were collected together with the repertoire data. A later genetic analysis took genome-wide SNP genotypes for about 60% of the roughly 670 donors and used that subset as a discovery cohort. Every discovery cohort repertoire had been produced on one sequencing platform. HLA typing included class I and class II loci at four-digit resolution. Typing coverage varied by locus: roughly 620-640 donors for A, B, C, DRB1 and DQB1; approximately 500 for DQA1; approximately 570 for DPA1; roughly 450 for DPB1. Because of strong linkage in the cohort, four to six DR-DQ haplotypes were treated as single units for association and clustering. Among about 400 genotyped donors of the cohort, an average of about 240,000 unique TCR beta nucleotide sequences was sequenced per donor, of which 15% to 20% were non-productive.

In total, fewer than 750 healthy bone marrow donors made up the cohort. At the time of sampling, all cohort members were nominally healthy, though unrecorded immune exposures were likely present. The donor tested CMV seronegative and was one of the 352 seronegative cohort members. A peripheral blood sample was collected from each donor, and TCR beta sequencing was performed on peripheral blood mononuclear cells. The Qiagen DNeasy Blood Extraction Kit was used to extract genomic DNA from the blood cell samples. Summary of the overall study and its limitations: Immune exposure information for the cohort was limited to CMV serostatus. Because counts were too low, seventeen rarely observed V segments, including chromosome 9 orphons, were excluded from the earlier analysis of 587 of the donors. In a later analysis, more than 15,000 TCR beta sequences were associated with specific HLA alleles at a false discovery rate of 0.05. The authors suggested that the approach could potentially be extended to other disease states and immunological phenotypes. In vitro tests confirmed that a few of the cytomegalovirus-associated TCR beta chains recognize cytomegalovirus antigens. In a later analysis, most CMV-associated TCR beta chains were found to appear HLA-restricted, with HLA associations seemingly driven largely by CMV exposure. A cluster of highly shared sequence variants was judged likely to be a technical artifact of the sequencing pipeline. A later genetic analysis associated a missense DCLRE1C variant with V-gene and J-gene trimming of TCR beta chains, and an independent cohort replicated the association. Some IMGT-functional V segments, including TRBV6-2 and TRBV6-3, could not be told apart with the 87-base-pair reads, so those segments were excluded. Linkage disequilibrium might explain the correlated functional status among segregating V segments, but an unknown experimental factor could not be excluded. Assigning TCR associations to individual alleles was difficult when HLA alleles, especially DR and DQ, strongly co-occurred. A total of about 180 TCR beta chains were listed by the study as associated with cytomegalovirus. Several of the top co-occurrence clusters appeared to be linked to parvovirus B19, influenza, CMV and Epstein-Barr virus, according to a later analysis. Only TCR beta chains were sequenced in this cohort, and the absence of alpha or paired-chain data limited detectable features. A further reported finding was that TCR beta sequences accurately predicted the HLA-A and HLA-B alleles for most subjects in the first cohort. Across donors, most TCR sequences were observed very rarely, whereas some public TCRs were present in many individuals. Compared with equally common non-associated chains, HLA-associated TCR beta chains in a later analysis were more clonally expanded and had lower generation probabilities. Because HLA typing was missing for some donors at each locus, association tests included only the typed subset. The classifier was reported to diagnose cytomegalovirus status with high specificity and sensitivity in both the original and validation cohorts. In an earlier analysis of about 600 of the donors, most TCR beta V segments appeared in productive rearrangements about 87% or about 30% of the time, broadly matching IMGT annotations. In a later genetic analysis, fewer N-insertions in productive TCRs were reported among donors in an Asian-associated ancestry cluster than the 666-donor mean. The presence/absence analyses assumed that sequencing depth was roughly uniform across donors, and that assumption may not be true. In a later analysis, TCR association rates were found to vary across HLA loci, with the most associated TCRs seen for DRB1 alleles and the fewest for HLA-C alleles.

With respect to this clone: Its antigen is unknown. Base-call qualities are not available, and no considerably larger clone is one nucleotide away.

The germline V gene encodes CDR1 MDHEN and CDR2 SYDVKM. Including the terminal cysteine and phenylalanine, the CDR3 comprises 16 residues. The kept DNA is CDR3 alone, 48 bases in frame from the first base. V gives up 3 bases and J gives up 0 bases, and the segment between their germline ends measures 11 bases. The library was generated by the immunoSEQ multiplex PCR assay. For the multiplex PCR, a mixture combining 60 forward primers for TCR Vbeta segments and 13 reverse primers for TCR Jbeta segments was used. The CDR3 region of rearranged TCR beta genes was amplified from genomic DNA by a multiplex PCR assay. The Illumina HiSeq System was used to sequence the amplified TCR beta libraries as 87-base-pair reads. The study's processing was this. A later analysis tallied 80 million to 95 million unique TCR beta chains across the 700 or so repertoires, and 10 million to 11 million of those chains were shared by two or more donors. Raw reads were error-corrected and collapsed into unique sequences by a nearest-neighbor algorithm in which closely related sequences were merged to remove PCR and sequencing errors. To assign V, D and J gene segments, CDR3 sequences were aligned to IMGT reference sequences. For a sequence to be retained, a match of at least six nucleotides to both a V gene segment and a J gene segment was required. Rearrangements were classified as productive when the CDR3 lacked stop codons and remained in frame with V and J, and all other rearrangements were classified as non-productive. CDR3 was defined according to IMGT convention as the region running from the second conserved V-encoded cysteine to the conserved J-encoded phenylalanine. Sequences without an unambiguous match to a single V gene segment were excluded from the earlier analysis of a few hundred of the donors. In an earlier analysis of some 590 of the donors, V segments were called functional above 56.7% productive rearrangements and were called segregating when the between-donor standard deviation exceeded 5%. To diagnose cytomegalovirus status from the catalog of TCR beta chain sequences, a statistical classification framework was built. V and J gene assignment, in a later analysis, came from comparing TCR nucleotide sequences with IMGT/GENE-DB human TR gene sequences. The TCRdist pipeline was used in a later analysis to assign CDR3 sequences and most-parsimonious VDJ recombination scenarios. A later analysis defined each TCR beta chain by its CDR3 amino acid sequence plus V-gene family, and excluded reads lacking a unique V-gene family. A later analysis removed 550 to 700 highly shared, low-generation-probability nucleotide sequences to deal with suspected cross-contamination and a sequencing artifact. A later analysis calculated a clonal expansion index for each public chain from normalized within-repertoire ranks of inferred template counts. A later analysis computed generation probabilities with a VDJ recombination model fitted to out-of-frame rearrangements, and checked the results against IGoR. In a later analysis, TCR-TCR, TCR-HLA and TCR-CMV co-occurrence was scored with hypergeometric tests, and a repertoire-size bias correction was applied to TCR pairs. To estimate false discovery rates, a later analysis permuted the HLA or CMV assignments 20 times. In a later analysis, co-occurring TCRs were grouped using DBSCAN, with TCRdist sequence similarity added in when clustering inside HLA-allele-positive subsets. Co-occurrence clustering excluded repertoires with fewer than 30,000 or more than 120,000 public chains, plus five with anomalous nucleotide sharing. In TCRdb, the immuneACCESS table is reduced to in-frame sequences with V and J assigned. These tables do not hold every clone; where another copy was compared, an unresolved V gene accounts for under half, and the others remain unexplained. V, J and clone size were drawn from that table, and D and trimming were deduced from the DNA. The sample table lists about 270,000 clones, roughly 70% of them with a count of one. The ten largest account for about 2.1% of the sample.

The sample was PBMCs. The clonotype comes from a female donor in good health and CMV-seronegative. The chain uses TRBV28 and TRBJ2-2; TRBD2 is a possible D gene, resting on 5 matching bases. For the CDR3, the sequence is CASSFPSGSNTGELFF. The bases read TGTGCCAGCAGTTTCCCCAGCGGATCGAACACCGGGGAGCTGTTTTTT.